The subject of this entry is one TCR beta chain. Regarding time point: pre-sensitization, week 0. Treatment denoted: therapeutic diphenylcyclopropenone sensitization with weekly scalp DPC. Blood was drawn before each patch test was applied. This specimen belongs to a study of human T cells and chemical hapten exposure. At the level of the study: The study patch tested 0.01% DPC on the upper back and read results at 6 days.

It was the library that attached unique molecular identifiers to individual cDNA molecules. TCRdb fed the RACE reads into MiXCR, producing one record per CDR3 protein. The repertoire holds 280,000 or so distinct CDR3 sequences, with over 7.5% as singletons. Losses at the gene ends were 5 bases for V and 2 bases for J; bases not matched to a gene: 14. Germline V gene sequence: CDR1 MNHEY, CDR2 SVGAGI. The CDR3 has 17 amino acids. The sample consisted of whole blood, taken in connection with sensitization to the hapten diphenylcyclopropenone (DPC). The sequence was obtained from a man in his late teens or twenties with alopecia areata. Some clones in this sample may be carry-over from other donors' samples. The chain employs TRBV6-5 and TRBJ1-2; 7 bases map to TRBD1. This CDR3 is CASSHRQGPMRNYGYTF. DNA of the CDR3: TGTGCCAGCAGTCACCGACAGGGACCAATGAGGAACTATGGCTACACCTTC.